This entry concerns a single T cell receptor (beta chain). Antigen specificity is unknown. The sample is drawn from a study of vaccination and CD4 T cells after COVID-19. Trimming stripped 3 bases from V and 6 bases from J, with 11 bases between. This CDR3 contains 13 residues. CDR1 is SGHAT and CDR2 is FQNNGV in the germline V gene. Cultured CD4+ T-cell DNA underwent Oncomine TCR Beta short-read sequencing. TCRdb re-called the PCR reads with MiXCR, one entry per CDR3 protein. The table lists 15,000 to 20,000 distinct CDR3 sequences, almost 40% of them singletons. The treatment is: roughly nine-day PBMC culture with coronavirus spike peptide pools or control peptides (ViraFEST assay). Culture conditions combined 2 million to 2.5 million PBMCs per well with 9.5 to 10 IU/ml IL-2 and roughly 9.1 ug/ml peptide pools.

The chain employs TRBV11-2 and TRBJ2-5; tentatively, D is TRBD1 or TRBD2 (6 bases each). The sequence came from a human donor who had recovered from COVID-19. Sequencing was performed on CD4+ T cells from blood, cultured in vitro. This CDR3 is CASSFGGLQTQYF. For the CDR3, the DNA is TGTGCCAGCAGCTTTGGGGGGCTACAGACCCAGTACTTC.